The sequence of this T cell receptor (beta chain) was determined in a study of control samples from healthy donors and cancer patients. The assay was immunoSEQ multiplex PCR, and TCRdb's table has in-frame clones only and misses some. In the table there are some 120,000 clones, over 90% of which are singletons. Germline values: CDR1 MNHEY, CDR2 SMNVEV (reference sequence). The CDR3 consists of 13 residues. Trimming stripped 3 bases from V and 1 base from J, with 6 bases between. This clone has only a few counts. The rearrangement uses TRBV27 and TRBJ1-2, with a tentative D call TRBD1 (6 bases). The origin of this receptor is a young man in good health. Sequencing used blood. DNA for the CDR3: TGTGCCAGCAGTTTCAGGGGTAACTATGGCTACACCTTC. This sequence encodes CASSFRGNYGYTF.